This T cell receptor (beta chain) was recovered during a study of blood T cell repertoires in COVID-19. Repertoires were generated with immunoSEQ multiplex PCR, while TCRdb's copy carries only in-frame clones and drops some. Among some 150,000 clones listed, around 85% were seen once. The junction had 5 bases not matched to a gene; V was cut back by 5 bases and J by 5 bases. The CDR3 covers 15 residues. Germline V CDR1 and CDR2: SGHAT, FQNNGV. The chain carries TRBV11-2 and TRBJ2-5, with 13 bases that match TRBD2. The origin of this receptor is a woman between 40 and 55 years old with active or convalescent COVID-19. The sample was peripheral blood. CDR3 loop: CASSLGTSGVETQYF. The CDR3 bases are TGTGCCAGCAGCCTCGGGACTAGCGGGGTGGAGACCCAGTACTTC.